This TCR beta chain came from a study of early stage breast cancer tumors. The overall study: Among approximately 12 ER+/PR+/HER2- tumors, eight were ductal, four lobular.

Looked up from germline, CDR1 is SGHRS and CDR2 is YFSETQ. V was trimmed by 2 bases and J by 5 bases, leaving 22 bases between them. The CDR3 spans 18 residues. The study, taken as a whole, reports: Most shared enriched TCRB sequences were commonly generated ones. In about 90% of the 16 patients, blood comparison separated tumor from normal breast.

Method: immunoSEQ multiplex PCR; TCRdb's copy keeps in-frame clones and lacks some. The repertoire consists of tens of thousands of clones, with over 70% occurring once and the leading ten covering about 4.3%. There are a few counts of this clone. Its antigen is still unknown. This clonotype was obtained from a person aged 40 to 50 with breast cancer. The rearrangement joins TRBV5-1 to TRBJ2-2; D perhaps matches TRBD2 (5 bases). Specimen: blood. The CDR3 region has the DNA TGCGCCAGCAGCTTACCTATTGTCGGGATAGGAGGAACCGGGGAGCTGTTTTTT. This translates into CASSLPIVGIGGTGELFF. The full variable domain, its missing parts supplied by reference TRBV5-1 and TRBJ2-2, is KAGVTQTPRYLIKTRGQQVTLSCSPISGHRSVSWYQQTPGQGLQFLFEYFSETQRNKGNFPGRFSGRQFSNSRSEMNVSTLELGDSALYLCASSLPIVGIGGTGELFFGEGSRLTVL.